The clone carrying this T cell receptor (beta chain) was observed a handful of times. Antigen specificity is unknown. These data originate in a study of T cell repertoires in cytomegalovirus infection. General observations from the study: In two of eight donors, the top clonotype was HLA-C-restricted CMV-specific.

This CDR3 is 18 amino acids long. V trimming: 6 bases; J trimming: 5 bases; junction bases outside the gene matches: 19. TCRdb reprocessed the reads via MiXCR and lists one record per CDR3 protein. The sample contains hundreds of thousands of distinct CDR3 sequences, around 32% of which appear only once. The sequence was collected from a human donor in good health (CMV status not recorded). Some clones in this sample may be carry-over from other donors' samples. The sample here was cultured CD8+ T cells from PBMCs, taken from culture after CMV antigen stimulation. The chain combines TRBV12-3 or TRBV12-4 with TRBJ1-1, with 9 bases lining up with TRBD1. In DNA form, the CDR3 reads TGTGCCAGCAGCACAGGGACAGGGTTTCTTCTGATGGGGACTGAAGCTTTCTTT. It yields the protein CASSTGTGFLLMGTEAFF.